Below are 29 T cell receptor beta chains sequenced from a single sample in a study of cytomegalovirus exposure and HLA in healthy donors. Amplification used 60 Vbeta primers and 13 Jbeta primers. Sequenced by immunoSEQ multiplex PCR; TCRdb stores in-frame clones only, minus some. The sample table sets out 100,000 to 150,000 clones. The specimen sequenced was PBMCs. Receptors were obtained from a man aged 18 to 29 in good health and CMV-seronegative.

V usage is TRBV19 and J usage is TRBJ2-1, with a tentative D call TRBD1 (5 bases). Per the germline V gene, CDR1 is LNHDA and CDR2 is SQIVND (reference sequence). Trimming pared 1 base from V and 7 bases from J, leaving 11 bases between. The CDR3 is 14 amino acids. Written as DNA, the CDR3 is TGTGCCAGTAGTATAGTAGCAGGGCGAAATGAGCAGTTCTTC. Amino acids: CASSIVAGRNEQFF.

The chain employs TRBV2 and TRBJ1-1, with 9 bases fitting TRBD1. CDR3 length: 15 residues. Trimming at V came to 2 bases and at J to 2 bases, leaving 3 bases not matched to a gene. CDR1 and CDR2 from the germline V gene are SNHLY and FYNNEI. CDR3 residues: CASSELTGGNTEAFF. As DNA, the CDR3 is TGTGCCAGCAGTGAATTAACAGGGGGCAACACTGAAGCTTTCTTT.

The rearrangement links TRBV9 to TRBJ2-3; D is uncertain. CDR1 and CDR2 (germline): SGDLS, YYNGEE. The CDR3 totals 13 residues. The ends were cut back, 2 bases at V and 7 bases at J, with 11 bases in the middle. The CDR3 spells CASSVPSTNTQYF. CDR3 nucleotide sequence: TGTGCCAGCAGCGTCCCAAGCACCAATACGCAGTATTTT. The full variable domain, its missing parts supplied by reference TRBV9 and TRBJ2-3, is DSGVTQTPKHLITATGQRVTLRCSPRSGDLSVYWYQQSLDQGLQFLIQYYNGEERAKGNILERFSAQQFPDLHSELNLSSLELGDSALYFCASSVPSTNTQYFGPGTRLTVL.

The chain combines TRBV4-1 with TRBJ1-2; D unresolved. The CDR3 is 15 residues long. Germline values: CDR1 MGHRA, CDR2 YSYEKL. The V end was cut by 7 bases, the J end by 4 bases, with 19 bases between. The CDR3 loop reads CASTSLIGGIYGYTF. The DNA of the CDR3 is TGCGCCAGCACCAGCCTGATCGGCGGTATCTATGGCTACACCTTC.

J is TRBJ2-7 and V is TRBV30, with 9 positions matching TRBD1. CDR1 is GTSNPN and CDR2 is SVGIG in the germline V gene (reference sequence). V dropped 4 bases and J dropped 5; count of bases not matched to a gene: 12. The CDR3 spans 15 residues. CDR3 coding DNA: TGTGCCTGGACCTTAACCGGGACAGGGTTCAACGAGCAGTACTTC. Residues: CAWTLTGTGFNEQYF.

This chain links TRBV29-1 with TRBJ2-7, with 7 bases fitting TRBD1. The CDR3 is 13 amino acids. Looked up from germline, CDR1 is SQVTM and CDR2 is ANQGSEA. V shed 5 bases, J shed 2 bases, and the junction held 6 bases outside the gene matches. CDR3 loop: CSVCRGTAYEQYF. The CDR3 region has the DNA TGCAGCGTTTGCAGGGGGACGGCCTACGAGCAGTACTTC.

V gene TRBV29-1 combines with J gene TRBJ1-2; no firm D call. This CDR3 contains 14 residues. CDR1 and CDR2 from the germline V gene are SQVTM and ANQGSEA. V was shortened by 4 bases and J by 8 bases, with 20 bases between the two germline ends. The CDR3 bases are TGCAGCGTTGGCTTCGCAAAGGGAGGGCCCGGCTACACCTTC. Protein sequence: CSVGFAKGGPGYTF.

The rearrangement links TRBV10-3 to TRBJ2-7, with a tentative D call TRBD2 (5 bases). This CDR3 region has 13 residues. V was trimmed by 2 bases and J by 6 bases, leaving 11 bases between them. Germline-derived CDR1 and CDR2 are ENHRY and SYGVKD. The CDR3 here is CAISEPGWGEQYF. The CDR3 nucleotides read TGTGCCATCAGTGAGCCGGGATGGGGCGAGCAGTACTTC.

The chain links TRBV30 to TRBJ1-5; TRBD1 matches at 8 bases. Germline V gene sequence: CDR1 GTSNPN, CDR2 SVGIG (reference sequence). V dropped 1 base and J dropped 6; count of bases not matched to a gene: 8. The CDR3 loop spans 15 amino acids. The CDR3 region is CAWSALTGGTQPQHF. The CDR3 DNA reads as TGTGCCTGGAGTGCCCTCACAGGGGGAACTCAGCCCCAGCATTTT.

Remarks on this clone: At one boundary the junction diverges from the germline segment, which might be a read error. This same CDR3 is encoded by further DNA sequences in the sample. The chain carries TRBV5-6 and TRBJ2-5; 7 positions match TRBD2. Per the germline V gene, CDR1 is SGHDT and CDR2 is YYEEEE. The CDR3 length is 16 residues. The chain's CDR3 is CASSPPGGTYQETQYF. The CDR3 DNA reads TGTGCCAGCAGTCCCCCGGGGGGAACGTACCAAGAAACCCAGTACTTC. The full variable domain, with the rest looked up from reference TRBV5-6 and TRBJ2-5, is DAGVTQSPTHLIKTRGQQVTLRCSPKSGHDTVSWYQQALGQGPQFIFQYYEEEERQRGNFPDRFSGHQFPNYSSELNVNALLLGDSALYLCASSPPGGTYQETQYFGPGTRLLVL.

DNA of the CDR3: TGTGCCAGCAGTTCCGGACTAGCGAAAATCACAGATACGCAGTATTTT. It specifies CASSSGLAKITDTQYF. The chain has TRBV27 and TRBJ2-3; TRBD2 matches at 9 bases. The CDR3 runs 16 residues. The junction had 7 bases not matched to a gene; V was cut back by 4 bases and J by 2 bases. The germline V gene has CDR1 MNHEY and CDR2 SMNVEV (reference sequence).

This chain uses TRBV9 with TRBJ2-2; TRBD2 matches 7 bases. This CDR3 spans 17 amino acids. V trimming: 4 bases; J trimming: 2 bases; junction bases outside the gene matches: 11. Germline values: CDR1 SGDLS, CDR2 YYNGEE. In DNA, the CDR3 is TGTGCCAGCAGCCTTCGTGGTGGCGGGGGTAACACCGGGGAGCTGTTTTTT. It yields the protein CASSLRGGGGNTGELFF.

The chain links TRBV11-2 to TRBJ1-2; TRBD1 matches 10 bases. Trimming cost V 5 bases and J 4 bases; bases outside gene matches: 10. The germline CDR1 and CDR2 sequences are SGHAT and FQNNGV. The CDR3 loop spans 16 amino acids. The CDR3 nucleotides read TGTGCCAGCAGCCCTCGTGAGGGACAGGGGAGCTATGGCTACACCTTC. Translation: CASSPREGQGSYGYTF.

The rearrangement joins TRBV27 to TRBJ1-4; 10 bases line up with TRBD1. The CDR3 has 14 residues. The trim removed 7 bases at V and 5 bases at J, leaving 4 bases unmatched. Germline CDR1 is MNHEY and CDR2 is SMNVEV (reference sequence). CDR3 DNA sequence: TGTGCCAGCACTCTGACAGGGGGCAATGAAAAACTGTTTTTT. Encoded protein: CASTLTGGNEKLFF. Full variable domain (remainder filled in from reference TRBV27 and TRBJ1-4): EAQVTQNPRYLITVTGKKLTVTCSQNMNHEYMSWYRQDPGLGLRQIYYSMNVEVTDKGDVPEGYKVSRKEKRNFPLILESPSPNQTSLYFCASTLTGGNEKLFFGSGTQLSVL.

Details on this clone: The same CDR3 also results from other DNA sequences found in this sample. The chain uses TRBV19 and TRBJ2-7; TRBD2 might be the D (5 bases). The V end lost 3 bases, the J end lost 7 bases, and 10 bases lay between the germline ends. From germline, CDR1 is LNHDA and CDR2 SQIVND (reference sequence). CDR3 size: 12 residues. The CDR3 DNA reads TGTGCCAGTAGTATCTGGACGGGAGAGCAGTACTTC. It encodes CASSIWTGEQYF.

DNA for the CDR3: TGTGCCAGCAGCTCCGACCCGGGGGCGGGGGTCGGCGGGGAGCTGTTTTTT. It is translated as CASSSDPGAGVGGELFF. V usage is TRBV7-9 and J usage is TRBJ2-2, with D possibly TRBD2 on 7 matching bases. There are 17 residues in the CDR3. Germline V gives CDR1 SEHNR, CDR2 FQNEAQ (reference sequence). Trimming left V 4 bases short and J 7 bases short, with 22 bases between.

This chain connects TRBV5-4 to TRBJ2-1, with TRBD1 matching over 7 bases. V shed 4 bases, J shed 5 bases, and the junction held 3 bases outside the gene matches. Germline loops: CDR1 SGHNT, CDR2 YYREEE (reference sequence). CDR3 size: 13 residues. The chain's CDR3 is CASSTDRDNEQFF. CDR3 DNA sequence: TGTGCCAGCAGCACCGACAGGGACAATGAGCAGTTCTTC.

The V call is TRBV27, the J call TRBJ2-7, with unresolved D. CDR3 length: 14 amino acids. CDR1 is MNHEY and CDR2 is SMNVEV in the germline V gene (reference sequence). V was shortened by 4 bases and J by 2 bases, with 12 bases between the two germline ends. CDR3 in amino acids: CASSWSPRAYEQYF. The CDR3 nucleotides are TGTGCCAGCAGTTGGAGTCCTCGAGCCTACGAGCAGTACTTC.

This chain joins TRBV4-2 and TRBJ2-7, with 8 bases identical to TRBD1. V lost 0 bases to trimming and J lost 4 bases; unmatched junction nucleotides: 8. The CDR3 totals 16 residues. The germline CDR1 and CDR2 sequences are LGHNA and YNFKEQ. CDR3 sequence reads: CASSQDYRTGIYEQYF. DNA of the CDR3: TGTGCCAGCAGCCAAGATTATAGGACAGGGATTTACGAGCAGTACTTC.

CDR3 residues: CASRHLKGQGIENQPQHF. DNA of the CDR3: TGTGCCAGCAGACACCTCAAGGGACAGGGGATTGAGAATCAGCCCCAGCATTTT. The chain employs TRBV27 and TRBJ1-5; 10 nucleotides match TRBD1. Germline V lookup: CDR1 MNHEY, CDR2 SMNVEV (reference sequence). The trim removed 6 bases at V and 4 bases at J, leaving 15 bases unmatched. The CDR3 length is 18 residues.

V and J are TRBV5-6 and TRBJ2-5, with 10 bases aligning to TRBD2. The CDR3 extends over 16 amino acids. V was pared by 0 bases and J by 5 bases, with 7 bases of the junction left unmatched. Germline values: CDR1 SGHDT, CDR2 YYEEEE. CDR3 loop: CASSLEAGGPRETQYF. CDR3 bases: TGTGCCAGCAGCTTGGAAGCGGGGGGGCCTCGGGAGACCCAGTACTTC.

J is TRBJ2-2 and V is TRBV2, with 10 nucleotides matching TRBD2. This CDR3 is built from 15 residues. After removal of 7 bases from V and 6 bases from J, the junction contained 8 bases not matched to a gene. Germline V gene lookup returns CDR1 SNHLY and CDR2 FYNNEI. The CDR3, as DNA: TGTGCCAGCATCCCGGGACTAGCGAGTGCCGGGGAGCTGTTTTTT. It yields the protein CASIPGLASAGELFF.

The rearrangement uses TRBV11-2 and TRBJ1-2; no definite D call. V gave up 3 bases and J gave up 4 bases, with 18 bases separating them. Germline V gene lookup returns CDR1 SGHAT and CDR2 FQNNGV. The CDR3 has 16 residues. The CDR3 DNA reads as TGTGCCAGCAGCTTGTCCCTAAAGGCGGGGAGCTATGGCTACACCTTC. Residues: CASSLSLKAGSYGYTF. The variable domain in full, with the rest retrieved from reference TRBV11-2 and TRBJ1-2, is EAGVAQSPRYKIIEKRQSVAFWCNPISGHATLYWYQQILGQGPKLLIQFQNNGVVDDSQLPKDRFSAERLKGVDSTLKIQPAKLEDSAVYLCASSLSLKAGSYGYTFGSGTRLTVV.

V usage is TRBV7-9 and J usage is TRBJ2-7, with D perhaps matching TRBD1 (6 bases). The V gene's germline CDR1 is SEHNR and CDR2 FQNEAQ (reference sequence). The CDR3 length is 12 residues. Trimming removed 3 bases at V and 6 bases at J, with 9 bases between. CDR3 nucleotide sequence: TGTGCCAGCAGCTTTACAGGGATCGAGCAGTACTTC. The encoded protein is CASSFTGIEQYF.

The chain employs TRBV30 and TRBJ1-1; 7 bases map to TRBD1. The germline V gene encodes CDR1 GTSNPN and CDR2 SVGIG (reference sequence). CDR3 length equals 14 residues. Germline trimming cut 2 bases from V and 5 bases from J; bases unmatched to any gene: 8. The CDR3 DNA reads TGTGCCTGGAGTATAGGCCAGGGGGTTACTGAAGCTTTCTTT. It specifies CAWSIGQGVTEAFF.

The chain uses TRBV6-6 and TRBJ1-6, with 7 bases fitting TRBD1. CDR3 length: 14 amino acids. Trimming at V came to 5 bases and at J to 9 bases, leaving 7 bases not matched to a gene. The germline V gene encodes CDR1 MNHNY and CDR2 SVGAGI (reference sequence). CDR3 sequence: CASSPRTGTSPLHF. DNA for the CDR3: TGTGCCAGCAGTCCCCGGACAGGCACTTCACCCCTCCACTTT.

The chain employs TRBV27 and TRBJ1-2, with 8 bases fitting TRBD1. Germline assignment: CDR1 MNHEY and CDR2 SMNVEV (reference sequence). The junction had 8 bases not matched to a gene; V was cut back by 6 bases and J by 5 bases. The CDR3 consists of 14 residues. CDR3 coding DNA: TGTGCCAGCAGCCGGACAGGGATAGGGTATGGCTACACCTTC. Its translation: CASSRTGIGYGYTF.

V is TRBV28 and J is TRBJ1-3; D remains unclear. The CDR3 sequence is 19 residues long. Trimming cost V 2 bases and J 2 bases, with 22 bases left between them. Per germline, CDR1 MDHEN and CDR2 SYDVKM. Here the CDR3 reads CASSLPGLISTATGNTIYF. The CDR3 region has the DNA TGTGCCAGCAGTTTACCCGGACTAATATCGACGGCGACTGGAAACACCATATATTTT. Full variable domain (outside the CDR3, taken from reference TRBV28 and TRBJ1-3): DVKVTQSSRYLVKRTGEKVFLECVQDMDHENMFWYRQDPGLGLRLIYFSYDVKMKEKGDIPEGYSVSREKKERFSLILESASTNQTSMYLCASSLPGLISTATGNTIYFGEGSWLTVV.

The rearrangement links TRBV7-8 to TRBJ2-1; possibly TRBD1 for D (6 bases). V was trimmed by 3 bases and J by 2 bases, leaving 11 bases between them. The CDR3 length is 15 residues. Germline-derived CDR1 and CDR2 are SGHVS and FQNEAQ. The CDR3 DNA reads TGTGCCAGCAGCTTCAGGGGAAGCGCCTACAATGAGCAGTTCTTC. Encoded protein: CASSFRGSAYNEQFF.